Listed below are T cell receptor beta chains from one sample, sequenced in a study of blood T cells in healthy people across ages. From the 5' RACE reads, TCRdb called clonotypes with MiXCR, one entry per CDR3 protein. The profile covers around 820,000 distinct CDR3 sequences, with roughly 25% appearing a single time and roughly 3.5% taken by the ten largest. These records were also assigned to another study, of T cells of mothers and their children.

Sequenced input: blood. These receptors were taken from a boy aged 5-17 years in good health. Both conserved end residues are part of each CDR3. Fields, in order: clone size, V gene, J gene, CDR3 protein. Only some rows state a clone size, as once, few, many or a class for expanded clones.

abundance: NA; v_gene: TRBV4-1; j_gene: TRBJ2-7; CDR3aa: CASSQPGSSYEQYF
abundance: NA; v_gene: TRBV5-6; j_gene: TRBJ2-7; CDR3aa: CASSLGANSYEQYF
abundance: few; v_gene: TRBV20-1; j_gene: TRBJ2-4; CDR3aa: CSALLRGTSKNIQYF
abundance: few; v_gene: TRBV7-8; j_gene: TRBJ2-4; CDR3aa: CASSFGAVGIQYF
abundance: NA; v_gene: TRBV5-1; j_gene: TRBJ2-5; CDR3aa: CASSLDNIQETQYF
abundance: NA; v_gene: TRBV6-5; j_gene: TRBJ2-3; CDR3aa: CASTAGTDTQYF
abundance: NA; v_gene: TRBV4-3; j_gene: TRBJ2-6; CDR3aa: CASSQQGAFSGANVLTF
abundance: NA; v_gene: TRBV28; j_gene: TRBJ2-7; CDR3aa: CASSFEGPRSYEQYF
abundance: few; v_gene: TRBV4-3; j_gene: TRBJ2-3; CDR3aa: CASSQGGTQQGQGITDTQYF
abundance: NA; v_gene: TRBV3-1; j_gene: TRBJ1-1; CDR3aa: CASSQEYSREAFF
abundance: few; v_gene: TRBV7-9; j_gene: TRBJ2-7; CDR3aa: CASSLMTAGGYEQYF
abundance: NA; v_gene: TRBV5-1; j_gene: TRBJ1-1; CDR3aa: CASSLLRGFPMNTEAFF
abundance: NA; v_gene: TRBV4-3; j_gene: TRBJ2-5; CDR3aa: CASSQVTGPREQYF
abundance: few; v_gene: TRBV10-3; j_gene: TRBJ1-5; CDR3aa: CAIRREGQPQHF
abundance: NA; v_gene: TRBV6-2/TRBV6-3; j_gene: TRBJ2-4; CDR3aa: CASSSREKNIQYF
abundance: NA; v_gene: TRBV3-1; j_gene: TRBJ1-4; CDR3aa: CASSPGALANEKLFF
abundance: NA; v_gene: TRBV12-3/TRBV12-4; j_gene: TRBJ1-5; CDR3aa: CASRHGDQPQHF
abundance: NA; v_gene: TRBV27; j_gene: NA; CDR3aa: CVSSLSRAGGYEQYF
abundance: NA; v_gene: TRBV7-2; j_gene: TRBJ2-5; CDR3aa: CASSDTGGSEQYF
abundance: few; v_gene: TRBV6-2/TRBV6-3; j_gene: NA; CDR3aa: CASDASGLYEQYF
abundance: few; v_gene: TRBV12-3/TRBV12-4; j_gene: TRBJ1-2; CDR3aa: CASSFGERGAGYTF
abundance: few; v_gene: TRBV11-2; j_gene: TRBJ2-1; CDR3aa: CASSLAASGRKEQFF
abundance: NA; v_gene: TRBV27; j_gene: TRBJ1-2; CDR3aa: CASSLDRMGYGYTF
abundance: NA; v_gene: TRBV23-1; j_gene: TRBJ2-1; CDR3aa: CASSQRDRTYNEQFF
abundance: few; v_gene: TRBV7-2; j_gene: TRBJ2-5; CDR3aa: CASSHGGLLETQYF
abundance: few; v_gene: TRBV7-9; j_gene: TRBJ1-4; CDR3aa: CASSSPSLLQEKLFF
abundance: NA; v_gene: TRBV6-6; j_gene: TRBJ1-4; CDR3aa: CASSLKQLGYEKLFF
abundance: NA; v_gene: TRBV7-9; j_gene: TRBJ2-7; CDR3aa: CASSLAPSGQLKGQYF
abundance: few; v_gene: TRBV11-1; j_gene: TRBJ2-5; CDR3aa: CASSLPYNRGETQYF
abundance: NA; v_gene: TRBV20-1; j_gene: TRBJ2-1; CDR3aa: CSAIPQFRGPSYNEQFF
abundance: few; v_gene: TRBV7-2; j_gene: TRBJ2-5; CDR3aa: CASSLVRRGGERMETQYF
abundance: NA; v_gene: TRBV7-2; j_gene: NA; CDR3aa: CASSSASQGISYEQYF
abundance: NA; v_gene: TRBV27; j_gene: NA; CDR3aa: CASRNIFGTYNEQFF
abundance: NA; v_gene: TRBV29-1; j_gene: TRBJ2-1; CDR3aa: CSLLLNNEQFF
abundance: NA; v_gene: TRBV4-1; j_gene: TRBJ2-1; CDR3aa: CASKGTRVEQFF
abundance: NA; v_gene: TRBV12-3/TRBV12-4; j_gene: TRBJ2-7; CDR3aa: CASSFGQGSEQYF
abundance: few; v_gene: TRBV7-2; j_gene: TRBJ1-5; CDR3aa: CASSTLPGFSNQPQHF
abundance: NA; v_gene: TRBV28; j_gene: TRBJ2-1; CDR3aa: CASSPGTSPYNEQFF
abundance: NA; v_gene: TRBV10-3; j_gene: TRBJ1-3; CDR3aa: CAISDPGFSGNTIYF
abundance: few; v_gene: TRBV25-1; j_gene: TRBJ1-2; CDR3aa: CASSGGQGARVYGYTF
abundance: NA; v_gene: TRBV5-1; j_gene: TRBJ2-6; CDR3aa: CASSGRTGVTSAGANVLTF
abundance: NA; v_gene: TRBV5-6; j_gene: TRBJ2-5; CDR3aa: CASSQGLAGVEETQYF
abundance: NA; v_gene: TRBV15; j_gene: TRBJ2-2; CDR3aa: CATSSGQGATGELFF
abundance: NA; v_gene: TRBV20-1; j_gene: TRBJ2-7; CDR3aa: CSARTDLSYEQYF
abundance: few; v_gene: TRBV6-2/TRBV6-3; j_gene: TRBJ2-7; CDR3aa: CASSYRLSKGDRDYEQYF
abundance: few; v_gene: TRBV20-1; j_gene: TRBJ1-4; CDR3aa: CSAHRGQVEKLFF
abundance: NA; v_gene: TRBV12-3/TRBV12-4; j_gene: TRBJ2-7; CDR3aa: CASSTRQVYEQYF
abundance: NA; v_gene: TRBV3-1; j_gene: TRBJ2-5; CDR3aa: CASSQVRTSGGTQYF
abundance: NA; v_gene: TRBV28; j_gene: TRBJ2-7; CDR3aa: CASSFGGLGGPYEQYF
abundance: few; v_gene: TRBV18; j_gene: TRBJ1-5; CDR3aa: CASSPVETGVQPQHF
abundance: NA; v_gene: TRBV20-1; j_gene: TRBJ2-5; CDR3aa: CSARDGRGHETQYF
abundance: NA; v_gene: TRBV12-3/TRBV12-4; j_gene: TRBJ1-2; CDR3aa: CASSPIAVTGYTF
abundance: NA; v_gene: TRBV4-3; j_gene: TRBJ2-3; CDR3aa: CASSQGLAGVDTQYF